This TCR beta chain was retrieved from a study of vaccination and CD4 T cells after COVID-19. As for the study in general: Convalescent patients gave post-COVID blood a median approximately 100 days post-diagnosis, range 35 to 161. General observations from the study: Convalescent patients had a median roughly 86% of post-vaccine SARS-CoV-2-reactive clones that were detected only after vaccination, not before it. The study examined relatively few convalescent patients and included no early post-infection timepoints.

The CDR3 covers 16 residues. Trimming took 6 bases from V and 3 from J; bases not matched to a gene: 11. Per the germline V gene, CDR1 is LNHDA and CDR2 is SQIVND (reference sequence). This clonotype was observed a few times. Its specificity is not known. Scientists ran DNA taken from cultured CD4+ T cells through the Oncomine TCR Beta short-read assay for sequencing. MiXCR, run by TCRdb on the PCR reads, gives a single entry per CDR3 protein. The data hold around 15,000 distinct CDR3 sequences, with approximately 40% observed a single time. Treatment of the sample: roughly 11-day PBMC culture with coronavirus spike peptide pools or control peptides (ViraFEST assay).

The specimen comprised CD4+ T cells from blood, cultured in vitro, sampled before SARS-CoV-2 vaccination. The sequence was obtained from a human donor who had recovered from COVID-19. V and J are TRBV19 and TRBJ2-3, with 8 bases that match TRBD1. The CDR3 here is CASSPDRVERTDTQYF. The CDR3 coding sequence is TGTGCCAGTAGCCCGGACAGGGTAGAGAGGACAGATACGCAGTATTTT.